Shown below are 22 T cell receptor beta chains from a single sample sequenced in a study of T cells after yellow fever vaccination. TCRdb reprocessed the 5' RACE reads with MiXCR, giving one entry per CDR3 protein. The sample lists fewer than 450,000 distinct CDR3 sequences; roughly 10% were seen once. Here the sequenced sample was PBMCs, taken on the day of the first yellow fever vaccination. The receptors were gathered from a man between 18 and 29 years old who received the YFV17D yellow fever vaccine.

Points on this clonotype: Germline is not matched at one junction end, which may reflect a read error. The chain combines TRBV5-7 with TRBJ2-6; TRBD1 aligns across 8 bases. TRBV5-7 qualifies as an ORF whose function is uncertain. This CDR3 is 15 amino acids long. In DNA form, the CDR3 reads TGCGCGCAGGGGGCCAGAAGCTCTGGGGCCAACGTCCTGACTTTC. It is translated as CAQGARSSGANVLTF.

In its sample, this clonotype was seen a few times. The rearrangement uses TRBV7-9 and TRBJ2-5, with D perhaps assigned TRBD1 or TRBD2 (5 bases each). Germline CDR1 and CDR2: SEHNR and FQNEAQ (reference sequence). This CDR3 is built from 14 residues. Trimming left V 2 bases short and J 5 bases short, with 12 bases between. DNA of the CDR3: TGTGCCAGCAGCTTATTTGGGGACCCGGAGACCCAGTACTTC. Its protein is CASSLFGDPETQYF.

In its sample, this clonotype was seen a few times. The rearrangement uses TRBV7-2 and TRBJ1-5; D is ambiguous. In germline, CDR1 is SGHTA, CDR2 FQGNSA. CDR3 length: 16 amino acids. V lost 0 bases to trimming and J lost 3 bases, with 12 bases between them. CDR3 nucleotides: TGTGCCAGCAGCTTAGCGCTTAGGACGGACAATCAGCCCCAGCATTTT. Translated: CASSLALRTDNQPQHF.

The V call is TRBV20-1, the J call TRBJ2-7, with 7 bases matching TRBD1. Looked up from germline, CDR1 is DFQATT and CDR2 is SNEGSKA (reference sequence). This CDR3 spans 16 amino acids. Trimming took 2 bases from V and 0 from J; bases not matched to a gene: 10. The CDR3 sequence is CSARTPTGWSSYEQYV. CDR3 nucleotide sequence: TGCAGTGCTAGAACACCGACAGGGTGGTCCTCCTACGAGCAGTACGTC.

This clonotype occurred a few times. The chain links TRBV20-1 to TRBJ2-1; the D call may be TRBD1 or TRBD2 (5 bases each). The V end was cut by 5 bases, the J end by 4 bases, with 15 bases between. Germline lookup yields CDR1 DFQATT and CDR2 SNEGSKA (reference sequence). This CDR3 is 14 amino acids long. CDR3 loop: CSADSGTTYNEQFF. DNA for the CDR3: TGCAGTGCTGACTCCGGGACCACATACAATGAGCAGTTCTTC.

V gene TRBV19 combines with J gene TRBJ2-2; weak D call: TRBD2 (6 bases). This CDR3 comprises 13 residues. Germline lookup yields CDR1 LNHDA and CDR2 SQIVND (reference sequence). V shed 6 bases and J shed 5 bases, with 10 bases lying between them. The CDR3 spells CASRTGTTGELFF. The CDR3 DNA is TGTGCCAGTAGAACCGGGACTACCGGGGAGCTGTTTTTT.

The chain recombines TRBV12-5 with TRBJ2-5; D is undetermined. This CDR3 contains 15 residues. Per the germline V gene, CDR1 is LGHNT and CDR2 is FRNRAP. V shed 0 bases and J shed 2 bases, with 10 bases lying between them. The CDR3 sequence is CASGLVRYGQETQYF. The CDR3 DNA reads as TGTGCTAGTGGTTTGGTACGGTACGGGCAAGAGACCCAGTACTTC.

In this sample, this clonotype turned up many times. This sequence joins TRBV12-3 or TRBV12-4 and TRBJ2-1; TRBD1 matches 7 bases. V gave up 6 bases and J gave up 6 bases; unmatched junction bases: 2. CDR3 length: 12 residues. DNA of the CDR3: TGTGCCAGCAGGTGGACAGGCAATGAGCAGTTCTTC. This translates into CASRWTGNEQFF.

The CDR3 sequence is CASSRTGFNSPLHF. CDR3 coding DNA: TGTGCCAGCAGCCGGACAGGGTTTAATTCACCCCTCCACTTT. The gene calls are TRBV5-4 and TRBJ1-6, with 8 bases fitting TRBD1. CDR3 length: 14 residues. Germline V gene data show CDR1 as SGHNT and CDR2 as YYREEE (reference sequence). V shed 4 bases and J 6 bases; nucleotides not matched to a gene: 3.

The CDR3 sequence is CASRTGSSGANVLTF. CDR3 DNA: TGCGCCAGCAGGACAGGGAGCTCTGGGGCCAACGTCCTGACTTTC. The chain couples TRBV5-1 to TRBJ2-6; 7 bases map to TRBD1. J lost 0 bases, V lost 5 bases, and 2 bases had no gene match. This CDR3 spans 15 amino acids. Germline assignment: CDR1 SGHRS and CDR2 YFSETQ.

This clonotype was seen at least ten times. The chain recombines TRBV12-3 or TRBV12-4 with TRBJ1-1, with D possibly matching TRBD1 (5 bases). The V gene lost 7 bases and the J gene lost 2 bases, with 11 bases spanning the gap. This CDR3 contains 13 residues. The CDR3 sequence: CASNPTENTEAFF. CDR3 in DNA: TGTGCCAGCAACCCGACAGAAAACACTGAAGCTTTCTTT.

The table lists this clonotype with a few counts. The chain combines TRBV25-1 with TRBJ1-1; TRBD1 aligns across 10 bases. Germline-derived CDR1 and CDR2 are MGHDK and SYGVNS. This CDR3 has 15 amino acids. Trimming took 3 bases from V and 3 from J; bases not matched to a gene: 4. The chain's CDR3 is CASSEPGTGDTEAFF. CDR3 bases: TGTGCCAGCAGTGAGCCGGGGACAGGGGACACTGAAGCTTTCTTT.

This clonotype was recorded many times. The rearrangement uses TRBV29-1 and TRBJ2-2, with 7 bases fitting TRBD1. The CDR3 has 16 residues. The germline CDR1 and CDR2 sequences are SQVTM and ANQGSEA. Trimming took 0 bases from V and 2 from J; bases not matched to a gene: 6. The CDR3 reads CSVEDPRGLNTGELFF. CDR3 in DNA: TGCAGCGTTGAAGATCCGAGGGGGCTAAACACCGGGGAGCTGTTTTTT.

This chain links TRBV6-5 with TRBJ2-1, with no clear D. Germline V gives CDR1 MNHEY, CDR2 SVGAGI. The CDR3 contains 13 residues. Trimming stripped 4 bases from V and 4 bases from J, with 8 bases between. This chain's CDR3 is CASSWAPYNEQFF. Here the CDR3 DNA reads TGTGCCAGCAGTTGGGCCCCTTACAATGAGCAGTTCTTC.

The chain links TRBV29-1 to TRBJ2-7; D might be TRBD1 (6 bases). The CDR3 is made up of 14 amino acids. CDR1 and CDR2 (germline): SQVTM, ANQGSEA. V was trimmed by 4 bases and J by 0 bases, leaving 13 bases between them. The CDR3 DNA follows: TGCAGCGTTGGGTTGGACAGTTCCTCCTACGAGCAGTACTTC. Translated, it gives CSVGLDSSSYEQYF.

This sequence joins TRBV4-3 and TRBJ2-5, with D tentatively TRBD1 (5 bases). Trimming took 4 bases from V and 4 from J, leaving 16 bases between them. This CDR3 comprises 15 residues. Germline values: CDR1 LGHNA, CDR2 YSLEER. The CDR3 nucleotides read TGCGCCAGCAGCCGGAGCTCGAGCAGGGTAGAGACCCAGTACTTC. It yields the protein CASSRSSSRVETQYF.

This clonotype was seen only a few times. The rearrangement uses TRBV5-1 and TRBJ2-7, with D possibly matching TRBD2 (5 bases). V dropped 4 bases and J dropped 7 bases, with 21 bases sitting between them. Germline V CDR1 and CDR2: SGHRS, YFSETQ. The CDR3 has 15 amino acids. The chain's CDR3 is CASSEAAGSALEQYF. For the CDR3, the DNA is TGCGCCAGCAGCGAGGCAGCTGGGAGTGCCTTAGAGCAGTACTTC.

The chain is built from TRBV5-1 and TRBJ2-3, with TRBD1 identical over 7 bases. The CDR3 spans 16 residues. J gave up 2 bases and V 2 bases, and 8 bases lay outside the gene matches. Germline CDR1 is SGHRS and CDR2 is YFSETQ. The CDR3 sequence is CASSFPGQLPTDTQYF. As DNA, the CDR3 is TGCGCCAGCAGCTTTCCGGGACAGCTCCCCACAGATACGCAGTATTTT.

This clonotype turned up a few times. The chain joins TRBV4-2 to TRBJ1-2, with D perhaps TRBD1 (6 bases). Germline loops: CDR1 LGHNA, CDR2 YNFKEQ. Trimming left V 4 bases short and J 8 bases short, with 11 bases between. The CDR3 consists of 12 residues. CDR3 residues: CASSPRGRGYTF. The CDR3 DNA reads TGTGCCAGCAGCCCCAGGGGTCGGGGCTACACCTTC.

The rearrangement links TRBV10-3 to TRBJ1-1, with 7 positions matching TRBD1. The V gene end was trimmed by 11 bases and the J gene end by 4 bases; junction bases not matched to a gene: 10. CDR3 length: 13 residues. CDR1 is ENHRY and CDR2 is SYGVKD in the germline V gene. CDR3 residues: CAGTTGLGTEAFF. CDR3 nucleotides: TGTGCCGGGACGACAGGGCTGGGCACTGAAGCTTTCTTT.

The rearrangement links TRBV19 to TRBJ2-7; no firm D call. CDR3 size: 14 residues. The V and J ends lost 0 bases and 0 bases respectively, with 6 bases between them. Looked up from germline, CDR1 is LNHDA and CDR2 is SQIVND (reference sequence). CDR3 in DNA: TGTGCCAGTAGTATAGACGGATTCTCCTACGAGCAGTACTTC. Translating it yields CASSIDGFSYEQYF.

This chain connects TRBV21-1 to TRBJ1-1. TRBV21-1 is given as a pseudogene. This CDR3 is 16 amino acids long. The CDR3 loop is CASSRVRDPMNTEAFF. Written as DNA, the CDR3 is TGTGCCAGCAGCAGAGTGAGGGATCCTATGAACACTGAAGCTTTCTTT.